This T cell receptor (beta chain) was recovered during a study of shared clonotypes between healthy human individuals. Notes on the study in general: Represented genetic and exposure-history diversity was restricted by having few donors.

The material for each subset, its genomic DNA, was split evenly across several immunoSEQ plates. The authors' processing: ImmunoSEQ gave junction-only sequences without quality scores, so filtering differed. The method was immunoSEQ multiplex PCR; TCRdb's version includes in-frame clones alone and lacks a portion of them. V, J and clone size derive from that table, while D and trimming were established from the DNA sequence. The sample lists nearly 600,000 clones, over 95% occurring once. CD45RO negativity and positive selection for CCR7 defined naive CD8 cells, a population that excluded terminally differentiated effector memory CD45RA+ cells. Donors, healthy HIV-negative adults, lacked recent acute infections or vaccinations. Looked up from germline, CDR1 is SGHAT and CDR2 is FQNNGV. This CDR3 has 16 residues. Concerning this clone: The antigen is undetermined.

This receptor was taken from a woman between 25 and 40 years old in good health. This chain uses TRBV11-2 with TRBJ2-5; the match to TRBD2 covers 12 bases. Judging by the DNA end, TRBJ2-7 fits better; the J call may be wrong. Sequencing used naive CD8+ T cells sorted from blood. The CDR3 loop reads CASSTPPTSGSFEQYF. Here the CDR3 DNA reads TGTGCCAGCAGCACCCCGCCGACTAGCGGGAGTTTCGAGCAGTACTTC.